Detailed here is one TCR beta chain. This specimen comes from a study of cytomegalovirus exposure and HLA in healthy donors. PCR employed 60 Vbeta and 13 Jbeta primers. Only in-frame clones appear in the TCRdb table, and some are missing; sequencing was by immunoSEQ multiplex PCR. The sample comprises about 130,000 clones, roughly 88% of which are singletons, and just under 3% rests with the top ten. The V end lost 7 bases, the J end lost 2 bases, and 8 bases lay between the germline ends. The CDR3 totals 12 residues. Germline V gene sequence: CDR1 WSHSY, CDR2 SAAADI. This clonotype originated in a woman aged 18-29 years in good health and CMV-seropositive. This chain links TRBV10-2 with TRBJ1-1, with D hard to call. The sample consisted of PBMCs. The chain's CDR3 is CASTPSNTEAFF. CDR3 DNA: TGCGCCAGCACTCCGTCCAACACTGAAGCTTTCTTT.